A selection of T cell receptor beta chains follows, all from one sample in a study of blood T cell repertoires in COVID-19. Produced via immunoSEQ multiplex PCR; TCRdb's table is partial and in-frame only. The sample lists under 300,000 clones, roughly 89% seen once, with 2% to 2.5% in the top ten. The sample taken for sequencing was peripheral blood. These receptors originate from an older woman with COVID-19, enrolled during active disease. Both conserved end residues are part of each CDR3. Fields, in order: clone size, V gene, D gene, J gene, CDR3 DNA, CDR3 protein. The D gene is left open where the match is weak. A row's size may be missing; if present it is once, few, many or a size class.

>once|TRBV12-3/TRBV12-4|-|TRBJ1-2
TGTGCCAGCAGTTTACGGGGGGCCGGGGAATACACCTTC
CASSLRGAGEYTF
>-|TRBV12-5|TRBD1|TRBJ1-2
TGTGCTAGTGGTTACAACCCCGGGACAGGGGGCGGCTACACCTTC
CASGYNPGTGGGYTF
>-|TRBV5-1|TRBD1|TRBJ1-6
TGCGCCAGCAGCCTAAGTCATTCCCGGGACAGGGGGCCAAATTCACCCCTCCACTTT
CASSLSHSRDRGPNSPLHF
>-|TRBV3-1/TRBV3-2|TRBD1|TRBJ1-2
TGTGCCAGCAGCCCGGGACAGGGGGACTATGGCTACACCTTC
CASSPGQGDYGYTF
>-|TRBV5-6|-|TRBJ1-5
TGTGCCAGCAGCTTACTGAATCAGCCCCAGCATTTT
CASSLLNQPQHF
>-|TRBV9|TRBD2|TRBJ2-3
TGTGCCAGCAGCGTAGATGGCGGGGGGACGATAACAGATACGCAGTATTTT
CASSVDGGGTITDTQYF
>-|TRBV4-3|-|TRBJ1-4
TGCGCCAGCAGCCAAGATCACAGGGTTCGAAACGAAAAACTGTTTTTT
CASSQDHRVRNEKLFF
>-|TRBV7-8|TRBD1|TRBJ1-2
TGTGCCAGCAACTTAGGGCAGGGGGGCTATGGCTACACCTTC
CASNLGQGGYGYTF
>-|TRBV4-3|-|TRBJ2-5
TGCGCCAGCAGCCAAGTGACAGGACGGGAGACCCAGTACTTC
CASSQVTGRETQYF
>-|TRBV15|-|TRBJ1-5
TGTGCCACCAGCAGAGAGGAGGGGAGGCAGCCCCAGCATTTT
CATSREEGRQPQHF
>once|TRBV4-3|-|TRBJ1-4
TGCGCCAGCAGCCAAGATCTAGGCCAGGGGAATGAAAAACTGTTTTTT
CASSQDLGQGNEKLFF
>-|TRBV7-2|-|TRBJ2-5
TGTGCCAGCAGCCCTGGCTTAGGCGGAGAGACCCAGTACTTC
CASSPGLGGETQYF
>-|TRBV7-8|-|TRBJ2-3
TGTGCCAGCAGCTTAGTGAGGTACTCCCGGCCCACACCCTTCACAGATACGCAGTATTTT
CASSLVRYSRPTPFTDTQYF
>-|TRBV19|-|TRBJ1-1
TGTGCCAGTTGGACAGCCGAAAACACTGAAGCTTTCTTT
CASWTAENTEAFF
>-|TRBV19|-|TRBJ2-3
TGTGCCAGTAGCAACGTACACGGGGAGACAGATACGCAGTATTTT
CASSNVHGETDTQYF
>-|TRBV2|-|TRBJ2-3
TGTGCCAGCAGTGAGAGTCCCACAGATACGCAGTATTTT
CASSESPTDTQYF
>-|TRBV3-1/TRBV3-2|TRBD1|TRBJ1-1
TGTGCCAGCAGCCCAGAGGGGACAGGGCGGTTTAAAGCTTTCTTT
CASSPEGTGRFKAFF
>-|TRBV12-3/TRBV12-4|TRBD1|TRBJ1-1
TGTGCCAGCAGTCACGGGACAGGGGGTGAAGCTTTCTTT
CASSHGTGGEAFF
>-|TRBV18|TRBD1|TRBJ1-5
TGTGCCAGCTCAGCAAGGGGACAGGGGAGTGGCAATCAGCCCCAGCATTTT
CASSARGQGSGNQPQHF
>-|TRBV5-1|TRBD1|TRBJ2-2
TGCGCCAGTATGTCAAAATTGGGACAGGTGAACACCGGGGAGCTGTTTTTT
CASMSKLGQVNTGELFF
>-|TRBV10-3|-|TRBJ2-3
TGTGCCATCATGGGGAGTGATACGCAGTATTTT
CAIMGSDTQYF
>-|TRBV5-1|TRBD2|TRBJ2-3
TGCGCCAGCAGCTCGGCCGGGGGAGGGGGCACAGATACGCAGTATTTT
CASSSAGGGGTDTQYF
>-|TRBV23-1|-|TRBJ1-3
TGCGCCAGCACGAGGGTCATCCCGGCGGGAAACACCATATATTTT
CASTRVIPAGNTIYF
>-|TRBV7-9|TRBD1|TRBJ1-2
TGTGCCAGCAGCTTAGCCGGGACAGGGGGCATCTATGGCTACACCTTC
CASSLAGTGGIYGYTF
>-|TRBV18|-|TRBJ1-2
TGTGCCAGCTCACCATCGGGTGAGGCTAACTATGGCTACACCTTC
CASSPSGEANYGYTF
>-|TRBV6-6|-|TRBJ1-6
TGTGCCAGCAGTTACTCGGGCAGGGCCTCTATGGCCCTCCACTTT
CASSYSGRASMALHF
>-|TRBV2|TRBD1|TRBJ1-4
TGTGCCAGCACCCGGGGACAGACTACTAATGAAAAACTGTTTTTT
CASTRGQTTNEKLFF
>-|TRBV5-4|TRBD2|TRBJ2-1
TGTGCCAGCAGCCGGGTCGCTAGCGGGACCTACAATGAGCAGTTCTTC
CASSRVASGTYNEQFF
>-|TRBV12-3/TRBV12-4|-|TRBJ1-4
TGTGCCAGCAGTTTAACGGAGGAGGAAAAACTGTTTTTT
CASSLTEEEKLFF
>-|TRBV7-9|-|TRBJ1-3
TGTGCCAGCAGCTTAGACAGAAATGGGCCTGGAAACACCATATATTTT
CASSLDRNGPGNTIYF
>-|TRBV25-1|TRBD1|TRBJ1-2
TGTGCCAGCAGTGAATTTTTGACAGGGGCCGGTTACACCTTC
CASSEFLTGAGYTF
>-|TRBV29-1|-|TRBJ2-7
TGCAGCGCCGGACAGACATACGAGCAGTACTTC
CSAGQTYEQYF
>-|TRBV6-2/TRBV6-3|-|TRBJ1-3
TGTGCCAGCAGTTTGGACGAACCGCGGGCCTCAAACACCATATATTTT
CASSLDEPRASNTIYF
>-|TRBV2|-|TRBJ1-6
TGTGCCAGCAGTGCGGGATCTGGAGCGTATTCACCCCTCCACTTT
CASSAGSGAYSPLHF
>-|TRBV5-5|-|TRBJ2-5
TGTGCCAGCAGCTCCTACTACTTACAAGAGACCCAGTACTTC
CASSSYYLQETQYF
>-|TRBV19|TRBD1|TRBJ1-2
TGTGCCAGTATCCAAAACCCCGTGCGGCAGGGGGCGTCTAACTATGGCTACACCTTC
CASIQNPVRQGASNYGYTF
>-|TRBV19|-|TRBJ1-1
TGTGCCAGTAGTATACAGGGCGACACTGAAGCTTTCTTT
CASSIQGDTEAFF